This T cell receptor (beta chain) was observed in a study of PD-1 blockade in mismatch repair-deficient tumors. Turning to the study itself: Enrolled about 2012-2017, patients had progressing, pretreated mismatch repair-deficient cancers of around 12 types.

PCR or immunohistochemistry showed mismatch repair deficiency in every enrolled patient. The TCR-sequenced patients were a few responders to pembrolizumab. Worth noting for this clone: Its matching antigen is unknown.

Sequencing was performed with immunoSEQ multiplex PCR; in TCRdb, only in-frame clones are kept and a portion is missing. Of some 70,000 clones detected, 78% appear once; the ten largest clones hold 5% to 6.5%. CDR1 is SGHDT and CDR2 is YYEEEE in the germline V gene. CDR3 length: 14 residues. Between the trimmed V and J ends, which lost 3 bases and 1 base, there was a span of 10 bases. Findings and caveats of the study: After pembrolizumab, tumor-resident clones rose rapidly, then generally contracted before radiologic responses.

This specimen was peripheral blood, taken 2 weeks after starting pembrolizumab. The chain joins TRBV5-6 to TRBJ1-1; D is unclear. The sequence was obtained from an adult with mismatch repair-deficient cancer. The CDR3 sequence: CASSSWVGNTEAFF. The CDR3 region has the DNA TGTGCCAGCAGCTCGTGGGTGGGGAACACTGAAGCTTTCTTT.